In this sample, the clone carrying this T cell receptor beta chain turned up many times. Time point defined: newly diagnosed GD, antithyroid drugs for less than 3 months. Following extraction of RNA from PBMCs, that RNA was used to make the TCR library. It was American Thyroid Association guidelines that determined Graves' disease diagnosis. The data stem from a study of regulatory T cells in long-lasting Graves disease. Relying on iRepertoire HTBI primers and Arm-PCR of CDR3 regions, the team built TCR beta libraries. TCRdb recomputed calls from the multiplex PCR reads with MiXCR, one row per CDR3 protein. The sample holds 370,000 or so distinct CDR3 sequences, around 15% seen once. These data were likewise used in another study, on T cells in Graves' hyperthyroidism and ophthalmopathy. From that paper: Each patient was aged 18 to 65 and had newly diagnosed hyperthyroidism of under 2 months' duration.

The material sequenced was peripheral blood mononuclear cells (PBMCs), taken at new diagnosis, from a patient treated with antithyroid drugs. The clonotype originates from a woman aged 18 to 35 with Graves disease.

For the CDR3, the DNA is TGTGCCAGCAGCCCGACAGGGAACTCCTACAATGAGCAGTTCTTC. It is translated as CASSPTGNSYNEQFF. The chain has TRBV11-2 and TRBJ2-1; 7 nucleotides line up with TRBD1. V was clipped by 5 bases and J by 0 bases; unmatched bases: 4. CDR3 length: 15 residues. The germline gives CDR1 SGHAT, CDR2 FQNNGV.